The 2 T cell receptor beta chains listed next were all sequenced from one sample in a study of blood T cell repertoires in COVID-19. Assay used: immunoSEQ multiplex PCR; TCRdb lists only in-frame clones, some missing. The sample has 150,000 to 200,000 clones, 85% to 90% seen once. Sequenced input: PBMCs or T cells enriched from blood (not recorded which). These TCRs come from a woman in her fifties or sixties who had recovered from COVID-19.

V usage is TRBV7-2 and J usage is TRBJ1-4; D ambiguous. V was clipped by 4 bases and J by 0 bases, with 9 bases between them. The germline CDR1 and CDR2 sequences are SGHTA and FQGNSA. The CDR3 sequence is 15 residues long. CDR3 loop: CASSSQQATNEKLFF. Here the CDR3 DNA reads TGTGCCAGCAGCTCCCAACAAGCAACTAATGAAAAACTGTTTTTT. Full variable domain (remainder filled in from reference TRBV7-2 and TRBJ1-4): GAGVSQSPSNKVTEKGKDVELRCDPISGHTALYWYRQSLGQGLEFLIYFQGNSAPDKSGLPSDRFSAERTGGSVSTLTIQRTQQEDSAVYLCASSSQQATNEKLFFGSGTQLSVL.

The chain is built from TRBV5-4 and TRBJ1-3; D gene uncertain. This CDR3 comprises 15 residues. Trimming removed 4 bases from V and 0 bases from J, with 11 bases in between. Germline assignment: CDR1 SGHNT and CDR2 YYREEE (reference sequence). The CDR3 is CASSGSGSSGNTIYF. The CDR3 DNA follows: TGTGCCAGCAGCGGATCAGGAAGCTCTGGAAACACCATATATTTT.